The next 13 T cell receptor beta chains were all read from a single sample in a study of post-analysis software for immune sequencing data. These receptors have no known antigen. Findings and limits, study-wide: TRBV5-6, TRBV5-1 and TRBV20-1 belonged to a set of roughly 5 TRBV segments that were more frequent in patients than controls.

TCR beta cDNA libraries included unique molecular identifiers. A single record per CDR3 protein comes from TCRdb applying MiXCR to the PCR reads. The sample shows some 700,000 distinct CDR3 sequences, approximately 59% of them seen only once. Sequenced: blood. Receptors were obtained from a girl aged 2-10 years with multiple sclerosis.

This clonotype was picked up a small number of times. CDR3 in DNA: TGCAGCGTAAAGAAAAGCGGGTTGAGCTCCTACGAGCAGTACTTC. Translating it yields CSVKKSGLSSYEQYF. The V and J genes are TRBV29-1 and TRBJ2-7, with a tentative D call TRBD2 (6 bases). There are 15 residues in the CDR3. The germline CDR1 and CDR2 sequences are SQVTM and ANQGSEA. The germline V and J ends were trimmed by 6 bases and 0 bases, with 18 bases remaining between them.

This clonotype was seen a few times. The rearrangement uses TRBV6-1 and TRBJ1-2; D is undetermined. Trimming removed 6 bases from V and 7 bases from J, with 12 bases in between. Germline V gene sequence: CDR1 MNHNS, CDR2 SASEGT. The CDR3 contains 12 residues. The CDR3 spells CASRIEGGGYTF. Here the CDR3 DNA reads TGTGCCAGCAGAATAGAGGGTGGTGGCTACACCTTC.

The CDR3 protein is CASSLGGPGTGRDQGYTF. The DNA for the CDR3 is TGTGCCAGCAGCTTAGGAGGACCCGGGACAGGCAGGGATCAGGGCTACACCTTC. The rearrangement uses TRBV7-9 and TRBJ1-2; 8 bases fit TRBD1. Germline lookup yields CDR1 SEHNR and CDR2 FQNEAQ (reference sequence). CDR3 size: 18 residues. The V segment lost 1 base and the J segment 8 bases; nucleotides outside the gene matches: 18.

The CDR3 DNA follows: TGTGCCAGCAGCTTAGCCCCCCCATGGCTCCAGCATTTT. Its translation is CASSLAPPWLQHF. This rearrangement joins TRBV7-2 to TRBJ1-5; D gene ambiguous. The CDR3 sequence is 13 residues long. V lost 0 bases and J lost 12, with 12 bases in between. Germline CDR1 reads SGHTA; CDR2 reads FQGNSA.

The chain employs TRBV7-2 and TRBJ1-5; D is unresolved. V lost 2 bases, J lost 0 bases, and 20 bases lay in between. The length of the CDR3 is 19 residues. The V gene's germline CDR1 is SGHTA and CDR2 FQGNSA. CDR3 in DNA: TGTGCCAGCAGCTTATTCTGGAGGTCGGCAGTTAATAGCAATCAGCCCCAGCATTTT. Translated, it gives CASSLFWRSAVNSNQPQHF.

The count of this clonotype is one. CDR3 protein: CAISEAPGQRNYGYTF. CDR3 sequence (DNA): TGTGCCATCAGTGAGGCCCCGGGACAGCGTAACTATGGCTACACCTTC. V is TRBV10-3 and J is TRBJ1-2; TRBD1 agrees at 7 bases. The CDR3 has 16 amino acids. Germline CDR1 is ENHRY and CDR2 is SYGVKD. V shed 2 bases, J shed 1 base, and the junction held 7 bases outside the gene matches.

The rearrangement joins TRBV12-3 or TRBV12-4 to TRBJ1-1; weak D call: TRBD1 (5 bases). CDR3 length: 17 amino acids. V lost 5 bases to trimming and J lost 1 base, with 20 bases between them. The CDR3 reads CASSLPRGRQGNTEAFF. Written as DNA, the CDR3 is TGTGCCAGCAGTCTCCCTAGGGGACGGCAGGGGAACACTGAAGCTTTCTTT.

This clonotype was seen a few times. This chain uses TRBV7-6 with TRBJ2-1; D possibly corresponds to TRBD2 (6 bases). V was clipped by 0 bases and J by 8 bases, with 8 bases between them. The CDR3 runs 13 residues. Germline-derived CDR1 and CDR2 are SGHVS and FNYEAQ. The CDR3 region is CASSLAREYEQFF. As DNA, the CDR3 is TGTGCCAGCAGCTTAGCGCGGGAATATGAGCAGTTCTTC.

The chain is built from TRBV7-9 and TRBJ2-7; TRBD1 matches 8 bases. TRBJ2-5 explains the end of the DNA better; the J call may be wrong. The CDR3 has 15 residues. CDR1 is SEHNR, CDR2 FQNEAQ, per germline (reference sequence). In DNA form, the CDR3 reads TGTGCCAGCAGCTTCACGGACAGGGTCGGAGAGACCCAGTACTTC. Translating gives CASSFTDRVGETQYF.

The chain employs TRBV4-2 and TRBJ1-4; 8 bases agree with TRBD1. The length of the CDR3 is 15 residues. Trimming took 4 bases from V and 8 from J; bases not matched to a gene: 9. Germline CDR1 LGHNA, CDR2 YNFKEQ. The CDR3 region is CASSPQTGVEEKLFF. Written as DNA, the CDR3 is TGTGCCAGCAGCCCCCAGACAGGGGTTGAGGAAAAACTGTTTTTT.

This sequence joins TRBV2 and TRBJ2-3; no clear D gene. The CDR3 has 14 residues. Germline CDR1 SNHLY, CDR2 FYNNEI. V lost 8 bases and J 3 bases, leaving 15 bases between the germline ends. The CDR3 spells CASAFGVGTDTQYF. CDR3 bases: TGTGCCAGCGCGTTTGGAGTGGGAACAGATACGCAGTATTTT.

The chain couples TRBV30 to TRBJ1-2; D not certain. The CDR3 runs 13 residues. Germline V gene lookup returns CDR1 GTSNPN and CDR2 SVGIG (reference sequence). V lost 4 bases and J lost 6, with 15 bases in between. CDR3 region: CAWTPRRKDGYTF. Written as DNA, the CDR3 is TGTGCCTGGACGCCCCGGAGGAAGGATGGCTACACCTTC.

V usage is TRBV29-1 and J usage is TRBJ1-2; tentative D call: TRBD1 (5 bases). CDR3 length: 11 amino acids. V lost 6 bases and J lost 8, with 13 bases in between. Germline V gene lookup returns CDR1 SQVTM and CDR2 ANQGSEA. The CDR3 DNA reads TGCAGCGTGGGAGTGGGGCACGGCTACACCTTC. It translates to CSVGVGHGYTF.